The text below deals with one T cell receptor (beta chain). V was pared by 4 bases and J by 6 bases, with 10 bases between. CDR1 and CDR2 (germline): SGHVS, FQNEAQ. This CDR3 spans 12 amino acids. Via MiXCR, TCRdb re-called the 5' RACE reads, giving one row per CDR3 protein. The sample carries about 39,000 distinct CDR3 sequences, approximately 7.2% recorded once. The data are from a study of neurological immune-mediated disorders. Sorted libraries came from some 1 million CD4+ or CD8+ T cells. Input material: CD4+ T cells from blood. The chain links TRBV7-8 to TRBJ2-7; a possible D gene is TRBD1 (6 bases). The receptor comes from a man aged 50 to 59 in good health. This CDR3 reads CASSSDSLEQYF. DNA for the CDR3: TGTGCCAGCAGCTCGGACAGCCTCGAGCAGTACTTC.